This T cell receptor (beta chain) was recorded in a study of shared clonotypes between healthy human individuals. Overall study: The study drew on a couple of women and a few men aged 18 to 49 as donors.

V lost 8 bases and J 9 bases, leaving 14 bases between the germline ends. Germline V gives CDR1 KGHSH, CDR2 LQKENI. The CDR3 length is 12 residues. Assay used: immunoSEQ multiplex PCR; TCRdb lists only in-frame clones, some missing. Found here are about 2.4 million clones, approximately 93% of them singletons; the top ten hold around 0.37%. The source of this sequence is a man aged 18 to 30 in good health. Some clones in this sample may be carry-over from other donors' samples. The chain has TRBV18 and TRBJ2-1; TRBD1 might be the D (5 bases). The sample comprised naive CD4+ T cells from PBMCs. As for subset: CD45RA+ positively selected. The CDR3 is CASQQYRGEQFF. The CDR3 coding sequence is TGTGCCAGCCAACAGTATAGGGGTGAGCAGTTCTTC.